One and the same sample provided the 12 T cell receptor beta chains below, sequenced in a study of blood T cell repertoires in COVID-19 (dated by TCRdb to about 2020). Library creation used the immunoSEQ multiplex PCR assay. TCRdb provides this immuneACCESS table in a form limited to in-frame rearrangements. Some clones are lacking; in checked studies, under half of them reflect an unresolved V gene, and why the rest are absent is not known. Within this sample are 150,000 to 200,000 clones, with around 80% of them counted one time only. Approximately 11% of the sample rests with the top ten. The sequenced sample was peripheral blood. Source of these receptors: a man aged 55 to 69 with active or convalescent COVID-19.

The chain employs TRBV19 and TRBJ2-5; TRBD1 aligns across 7 bases. The CDR3 contains 13 residues. The germline V gene has CDR1 LNHDA and CDR2 SQIVND (reference sequence). Germline trimming cut 6 bases from V and 2 bases from J; bases unmatched to any gene: 3. The CDR3 DNA sequence: TGTGCCAGTAGGGGACAGCCTCAAGAGACCCAGTACTTC. This sequence encodes CASRGQPQETQYF.

The genes are TRBV6-1 and TRBJ2-7, with TRBD1 matching over 8 bases. The CDR3 sequence is 14 residues long. V dropped 1 base and J dropped 7; count of bases not matched to a gene: 6. Per germline, CDR1 MNHNS and CDR2 SASEGT. Written as DNA, the CDR3 is TGTGCCAGCAGTGAAGACAACAGGGGGTGGGAGCAGTACTTC. The encoded protein is CASSEDNRGWEQYF.

The CDR3 region has the DNA TGTGCCAGCAGCGTAGCCTGGGCTAGCGGGAGCACAGATACGCAGTATTTT. Its protein is CASSVAWASGSTDTQYF. This chain joins TRBV9 and TRBJ2-3; 8 bases fit TRBD2. The CDR3 is 17 amino acids. With 0 bases clipped from V and 0 bases from J, the junction kept 6 bases outside the gene matches. Germline values: CDR1 SGDLS, CDR2 YYNGEE.

The J gene is TRBJ2-1, the V gene TRBV11-3; tentative D call: TRBD2 (6 bases). Trimming took 5 bases from V and 1 from J, leaving 9 bases between them. Per germline, CDR1 SGHNT and CDR2 YENEEA. The CDR3 is made up of 14 amino acids. The CDR3 spells CASSTGGSYNEQFF. As DNA, the CDR3 is TGTGCCAGCAGCACAGGAGGGTCCTACAATGAGCAGTTCTTC.

The chain has TRBV4-1 and TRBJ1-5; 7 nucleotides line up with TRBD1. From germline, CDR1 is MGHRA and CDR2 YSYEKL. J lost 7 bases, V lost 4 bases, and 7 bases had no gene match. The CDR3 covers 14 residues. The CDR3 nucleotides read TGCGCCAGCAGCCCCGACAGGGCGGAACAGCCCCAGCATTTT. This gives the protein CASSPDRAEQPQHF.

The CDR3 loop reads CASSERQGIKADTEAFF. The CDR3 bases are TGCGCCAGCAGCGAAAGACAGGGGATTAAAGCAGACACTGAAGCTTTCTTT. This sequence joins TRBV5-1 and TRBJ1-1; TRBD1 matches at 8 bases. The germline gives CDR1 SGHRS, CDR2 YFSETQ. This CDR3 spans 17 amino acids. V lost 4 bases, J lost 3 bases, and 14 bases stayed unmatched.

J is TRBJ2-7 and V is TRBV7-9, with no clear D. CDR3 size: 14 residues. V was shortened by 5 bases and J by 1 base, with 12 bases between the two germline ends. Germline CDR1 is SEHNR and CDR2 is FQNEAQ (reference sequence). CDR3 amino acids: CASSRIGSSYEQYF. The CDR3 bases are TGTGCCAGCAGCCGCATCGGTTCTTCCTACGAGCAGTACTTC.

This chain connects TRBV5-6 to TRBJ1-1; a possible D gene is TRBD1 (5 bases). Trimming stripped 0 bases from V and 0 bases from J, with 9 bases between. The CDR3 is 15 amino acids. In germline, CDR1 is SGHDT, CDR2 YYEEEE. This chain's CDR3 is CASSLGGGLNTEAFF. The CDR3 coding sequence is TGTGCCAGCAGCTTGGGCGGGGGTTTGAACACTGAAGCTTTCTTT.

The gene calls are TRBV29-1 and TRBJ1-3; D uncertain. The CDR3 has 13 amino acids. The germline CDR1 and CDR2 sequences are SQVTM and ANQGSEA. V was trimmed by 7 bases and J by 0 bases, leaving 10 bases between them. The CDR3 here is CSATAFSGNTIYF. In DNA, the CDR3 is TGCAGCGCCACAGCATTCTCTGGAAACACCATATATTTT.

The chain uses TRBV29-1 and TRBJ1-1, with a possible D match to TRBD1 (5 bases). Germline-derived CDR1 and CDR2 are SQVTM and ANQGSEA. Trimming cost V 0 bases and J 10 bases, with 12 bases left between them. The CDR3 has 12 amino acids. CDR3 sequence (DNA): TGCAGCGTTGAAGATGGATGGGGGGGAGCTTTCTTT. Amino acids: CSVEDGWGGAFF. Supplemented by reference TRBV29-1 and TRBJ1-1, the full variable domain reads SAVISQKPSRDICQRGTSLTIQCQVDSQVTMMFWYRQQPGQSLTLIATANQGSEATYESGFVIDKFPISRPNLTFSTLTVSNMSPEDSSIYLCSVEDGWGGAFFGQGTRLTVV.

The chain links TRBV3-1 (or the pseudogene TRBV3-2) to TRBJ2-2; 8 nucleotides line up with TRBD2. V shed 4 bases, J shed 4 bases, and the junction held 5 bases outside the gene matches. The V gene's germline CDR1 is LGHDT and CDR2 YNNKEL (reference sequence). The length of the CDR3 is 15 residues. Here the CDR3 reads CASSLSGSSTGELFF. The CDR3 nucleotides are TGTGCCAGCAGCCTGAGCGGGAGTAGCACCGGGGAGCTGTTTTTT.

The rearrangement uses TRBV5-6 and TRBJ1-6; D uncertain. V was trimmed by 6 bases and J by 6 bases, leaving 10 bases between them. Germline CDR1 SGHDT, CDR2 YYEEEE. This CDR3 spans 13 amino acids. The CDR3 DNA reads TGTGCCAGCAAACCGGTTGGTAATTCACCCCTCCACTTT. Its translation is CASKPVGNSPLHF.